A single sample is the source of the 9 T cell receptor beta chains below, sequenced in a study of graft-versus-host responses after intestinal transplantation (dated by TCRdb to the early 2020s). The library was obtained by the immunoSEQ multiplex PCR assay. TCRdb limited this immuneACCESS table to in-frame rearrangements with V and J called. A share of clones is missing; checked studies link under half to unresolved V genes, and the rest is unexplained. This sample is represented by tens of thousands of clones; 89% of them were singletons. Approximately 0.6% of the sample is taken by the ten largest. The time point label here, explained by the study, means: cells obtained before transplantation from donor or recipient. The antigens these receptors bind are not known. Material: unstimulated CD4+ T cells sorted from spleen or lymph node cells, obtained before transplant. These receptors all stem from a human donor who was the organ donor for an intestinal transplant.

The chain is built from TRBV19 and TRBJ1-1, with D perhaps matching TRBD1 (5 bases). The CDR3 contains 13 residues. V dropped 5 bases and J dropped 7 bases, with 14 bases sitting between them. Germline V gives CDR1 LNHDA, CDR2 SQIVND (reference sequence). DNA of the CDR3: TGTGCCAGTAGTGACAGCATCCAGCTTGAAGCTTTCTTT. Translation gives CASSDSIQLEAFF.

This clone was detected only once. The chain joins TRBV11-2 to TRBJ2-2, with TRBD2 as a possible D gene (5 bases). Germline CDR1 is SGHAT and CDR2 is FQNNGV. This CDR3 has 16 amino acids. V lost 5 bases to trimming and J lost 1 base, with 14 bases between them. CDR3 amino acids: CASSPLDWKNTGELFF. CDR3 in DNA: TGTGCCAGCAGCCCCCTGGACTGGAAGAACACCGGGGAGCTGTTTTTT.

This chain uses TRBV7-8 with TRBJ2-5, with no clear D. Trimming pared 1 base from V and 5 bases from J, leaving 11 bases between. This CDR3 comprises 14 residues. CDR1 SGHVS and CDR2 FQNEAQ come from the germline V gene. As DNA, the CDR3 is TGTGCCAGCAGCTTAGTCGTGGTACTCGAGACCCAGTACTTC. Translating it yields CASSLVVVLETQYF.

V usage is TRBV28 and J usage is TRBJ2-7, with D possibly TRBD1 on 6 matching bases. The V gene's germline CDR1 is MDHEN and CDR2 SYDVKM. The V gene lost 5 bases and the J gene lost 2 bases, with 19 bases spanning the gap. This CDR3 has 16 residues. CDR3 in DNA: TGTGCCAGCAGTGCCGTCCCGGCAGGGGCCACCTACGAGCAGTACTTC. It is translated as CASSAVPAGATYEQYF.

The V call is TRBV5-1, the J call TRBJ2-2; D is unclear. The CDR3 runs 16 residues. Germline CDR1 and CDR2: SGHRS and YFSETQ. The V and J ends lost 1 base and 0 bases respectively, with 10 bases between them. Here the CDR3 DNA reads TGCGCCAGCAGCTTGCTCTCCCAGACGAACACCGGGGAGCTGTTTTTT. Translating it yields CASSLLSQTNTGELFF.

For the CDR3, the DNA is TGTGCCAGCAGCGTGGACAACGGTGGATCGTATAGGGGCTACACCTTC. This encodes CASSVDNGGSYRGYTF. V and J are TRBV9 and TRBJ1-2, with D possibly being TRBD1 (5 bases). This CDR3 has 16 residues. V lost 2 bases and J 8 bases, leaving 22 bases between the germline ends. CDR1 is SGDLS, CDR2 YYNGEE, per germline.

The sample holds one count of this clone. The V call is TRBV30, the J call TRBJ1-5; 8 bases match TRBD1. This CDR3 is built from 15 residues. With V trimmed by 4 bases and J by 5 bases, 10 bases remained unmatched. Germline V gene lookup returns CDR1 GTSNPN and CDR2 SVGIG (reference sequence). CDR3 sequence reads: CAWTPGGQDYQPQHF. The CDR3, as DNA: TGTGCCTGGACCCCAGGGGGACAGGATTATCAGCCCCAGCATTTT.

The DNA of the CDR3 is TGTGCCAGCAGCCCATACGAGGGGAGGAGCACTGAAGCTTTCTTT. This encodes CASSPYEGRSTEAFF. The chain couples TRBV7-6 to TRBJ1-1; weak D call: TRBD1 (5 bases). With 5 bases removed from V and 4 bases from J, the gap between germline ends came to 17 bases. Germline V gene sequence: CDR1 SGHVS, CDR2 FNYEAQ. The CDR3 has 15 residues. The full variable domain, in which reference TRBV7-6 and TRBJ1-1 provide the parts outside the CDR3, is GAGVSQSPRYKVTKRGQDVALRCDPISGHVSLYWYRQALGQGPEFLTYFNYEAQQDKSGLPNDRFSAERPEGSISTLTIQRTEQRDSAMYRCASSPYEGRSTEAFFGQGTRLTVV.

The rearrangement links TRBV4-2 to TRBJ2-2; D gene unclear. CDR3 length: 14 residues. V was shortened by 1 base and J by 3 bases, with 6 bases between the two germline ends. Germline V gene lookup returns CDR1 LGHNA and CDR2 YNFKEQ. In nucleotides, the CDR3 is TGTGCCAGCAGCCAAGCGACTGACACCGGGGAGCTGTTTTTT. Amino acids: CASSQATDTGELFF.